This T cell receptor beta chain was sequenced for a study of T cell responses to AZD1222 COVID-19 vaccine. V dropped 1 base and J dropped 9; count of bases not matched to a gene: 9. The germline V gene has CDR1 SGHTA and CDR2 FQGTGA. The CDR3 spans 16 residues. Repertoires were generated with immunoSEQ multiplex PCR, while TCRdb's copy carries only in-frame clones and drops some. The sample carries some 120,000 clones, 85% to 90% recorded once. This TCR was sampled from an adult in good health. The sequencing here drew on peripheral blood, taken on day 0 of AZD1222 vaccination. This rearrangement joins TRBV7-3 to TRBJ2-1, with TRBD2 identical over 10 bases. Here the CDR3 reads CASSLNPSGSMAEQFF. CDR3 DNA: TGTGCCAGCAGCTTAAACCCTAGCGGGAGTATGGCTGAGCAGTTCTTC.